A selection of T cell receptor beta chains follows, all from one sample in a study of cytomegalovirus exposure and HLA in healthy donors. The repertoire was sequenced with immunoSEQ multiplex PCR; TCRdb's copy has only in-frame clones and lacks some. The sample includes about 120,000 clones, roughly 80% of them seen just once. Source material: PBMCs. These TCRs come from a man aged 18 to 35 in good health and CMV-seropositive. Each CDR3 is given without its conserved first and last residue. Each record gives: J gene, V gene, CDR3 protein.

>TRBJ2-5|TRBV5-6
ASSLLGRGVETQY
>TRBJ2-3|TRBV7-2
ASSYGGAATDTQY
>TRBJ1-5|TRBV30
AWSLQGSPFNQPQH
>TRBJ2-3|TRBV5-1
ASSLYRGTGTDTQY
>TRBJ2-7|TRBV27
ASRLRGHSYEQY
>TRBJ2-1|TRBV2
ASSYTPLLSGLYNEQF
>TRBJ2-7|TRBV2
ASRGTSGRSYEQY
>TRBJ2-2|TRBV5-1
ASSLKGQELF
>TRBJ1-2|TRBV4-2
ASSQVQGNGYT
>TRBJ2-2|TRBV10-3
AISDSDRAKTGELF
>TRBJ2-3|TRBV10-1
ANSELLWLMGLQGVDTQY
>TRBJ2-3|TRBV5-4
ASSLAGSGRLARTDTQY
>TRBJ2-2|TRBV6-4
ASSATGVGELF
>TRBJ2-5|TRBV2
ASRGGGSGGALGETQY
>TRBJ1-1|TRBV5-1
ASSSRQKSNTEAF
>TRBJ1-5|TRBV27
ASSYRLNSNQPQH
>TRBJ2-1|TRBV10-3
AIRAEGLEQF
>TRBJ2-6|TRBV10-3
AISESGQTNVLT
>TRBJ1-6|TRBV6-6
ASRRQTNSPLH
>TRBJ1-2|TRBV19
ASSISERGGYT
>TRBJ2-7|TRBV10-3
AISESAGELSEQY
>TRBJ2-2|TRBV30
AWMGLGIVAGELF
>TRBJ2-5|TRBV2
ASSVRTGEETQY
>TRBJ1-1|TRBV6-1
ASSPIGTEAF
>TRBJ2-2|TRBV7-2
ASSGGSGTGELF
>TRBJ2-1|TRBV7-2
ASSFRGSYNEQF
>TRBJ2-7|TRBV29-1
SAAPDRGFGEQY
>TRBJ1-4|TRBV10-3
AISEGRGDREKLF
>TRBJ2-7|TRBV21-1
ASSKEEGQAGVEQY
>TRBJ1-2|TRBV5-1
ASSLDGSRFNYGYI
>TRBJ1-3|TRBV9
ASSVYGLGVQSGNTIY
>TRBJ1-5|TRBV10-3
AISVGDSYSNQPQH
>TRBJ2-7|TRBV5-1
ASSSSPSQGYEQY
>TRBJ2-3|TRBV2
ASSEDRGSTDTQY
>TRBJ1-2|TRBV27
ASSRAGQGARGYT
>TRBJ2-2|TRBV19
ASSRQADTGELF
>TRBJ1-5|TRBV7-2
ASSLDDRVNQPQH
>TRBJ2-7|TRBV4-3
ASRYGGGWY
>TRBJ2-3|TRBV7-2
ASSSGQDTQY